The rows below give T cell receptor beta chains drawn from one sample of a study of OX40 agonist ivuxolimab in advanced cancers. Sequenced by immunoSEQ multiplex PCR; TCRdb stores in-frame clones only, minus some. The sample has about 67,000 clones; 70% to 90% are singletons. Sequencing was performed on CD4+ or CD8+ T cells sorted from blood, taken in a trial of the OX40 agonist ivuxolimab. These receptors all stem from an adult with an advanced solid tumor such as melanoma, head and neck, liver or kidney cancer. The CDR3 runs from the conserved cysteine through the conserved F or W. A D gene is named only where the DNA matches it firmly. A row's size may be missing; if present it is once, few, many or a size class.

clone_size	cdr3_length	d_call	v_call	j_call	cdr3_nt	cdr3_aa
NA	10	NA	TRBV6-4	TRBJ1-2	TGTGCAGCGGACCACTATGGCTACACCTTC	CAADHYGYTF
NA	16	NA	TRBV5-5	TRBJ1-2	TGTGCCAGCAGCTTGACGGGGGACCCAGGAAGTGATGGCTACACCTTC	CASSLTGDPGSDGYTF
NA	17	NA	TRBV5-1	TRBJ1-4	TGCGCCAGCAGCCCGGGAACTTTAGGCCCTCCTAATGAAAAACTGTTTTTT	CASSPGTLGPPNEKLFF
few	14	NA	TRBV19	TRBJ1-2	TGTGCCAGTAGTATATGGCAGGGTAAAACTGGCTACACCTTC	CASSIWQGKTGYTF
once	13	NA	TRBV7-2	TRBJ1-1	TGTGCCAGCAGCCGATTCGCGAACACTGAAGCTTTCTTT	CASSRFANTEAFF
NA	18	TRBD2	TRBV2	TRBJ2-5	TGTGCCAGCAGTCCGGGACTAGCGGGAGACCCGCGCCAAGAGACCCAGTACTTC	CASSPGLAGDPRQETQYF
NA	15	TRBD2	TRBV6-5	TRBJ2-3	TGTGCCACCGGACGGACTAGCGGGAGTCCAGATACGCAGTATTTT	CATGRTSGSPDTQYF
once	11	NA	TRBV29-1	TRBJ2-1	TGCAGCGCTGGCAGGGTTTCTGAGCAGTTCTTC	CSAGRVSEQFF
NA	17	NA	TRBV7-9	TRBJ1-4	TGTGCCAGCAGCCCCCTGATGGCCGATCGGGCTAATGAAAAACTGTTTTTT	CASSPLMADRANEKLFF
NA	16	TRBD1	TRBV27	TRBJ2-5	TGTGCCAGCAGTTTGAGCCGGGACAGGGTAGGAGAGACCCAGTACTTC	CASSLSRDRVGETQYF
NA	17	TRBD1	TRBV28	TRBJ1-4	TGTGCCAGCAGTTTGTGGACAGGGGGCTCAACTAATGAAAAACTGTTTTTT	CASSLWTGGSTNEKLFF
NA	11	NA	TRBV7-2	TRBJ2-5	TGTGCCAGCAGTTCGAAAGAGACCCAGTACTTC	CASSSKETQYF
NA	13	NA	TRBV7-9	TRBJ1-4	TGTGCCAGCAGCTTACTACCGGGAGAAAAACTGTTTTTT	CASSLLPGEKLFF
once	13	TRBD2	TRBV29-1	TRBJ2-1	TGCAGCAATACTAGCGTATCCTACAATGAGCAGTTCTTC	CSNTSVSYNEQFF
NA	14	NA	TRBV5-1	TRBJ2-3	TGCGCCAGCAGCTTGGGGGCTTCCTCAGATACGCAGTATTTT	CASSLGASSDTQYF
NA	15	TRBD1	TRBV5-5	TRBJ1-2	TGTGCCAGCAGCTTGGACCCGACAGGGTATATCGGCTACACCTTC	CASSLDPTGYIGYTF
NA	15	NA	TRBV11-3	TRBJ2-1	TGTGCCAGCAGCTGGCAGGGGAACTCCTACAATGAGCAGTTCTTC	CASSWQGNSYNEQFF
NA	18	TRBD1	TRBV5-1	TRBJ1-1	TGCGCCAGCAGCTTCTCGGGACAGGGGACATTGTTAAACACTGAAGCTTTCTTT	CASSFSGQGTLLNTEAFF
NA	13	TRBD2	TRBV7-7	TRBJ2-2	TGTGCCAGCAGCTTACGGGAGGGCGGGGAGCTGTTTTTT	CASSLREGGELFF
NA	14	TRBD1	TRBV6-6	TRBJ1-2	TGTGCCAGCAGTCAGGACAGGGGGTATGATGGCTACACCTTC	CASSQDRGYDGYTF
NA	15	NA	TRBV5-8	TRBJ1-1	TGTGCCAGCACCCCACGGGGGGGAATGAACACTGAAGCTTTCTTT	CASTPRGGMNTEAFF
NA	15	TRBD1	TRBV6-1	TRBJ1-5	TGTGCCAGCAGTGAAGAGGTCAGGGGGTATCAGCCCCAGCATTTT	CASSEEVRGYQPQHF
once	13	NA	TRBV29-1	TRBJ2-3	TGCAGCGTTGAAGAGGGCGGGACAGATACGCAGTATTTT	CSVEEGGTDTQYF
NA	12	NA	TRBV11-3	TRBJ2-2	TGTGCCAGCAGCTTGGGCTCCGGGGAGCTGTTTTTT	CASSLGSGELFF
NA	17	NA	TRBV4-2	TRBJ2-6	TGTGCCAGCAGCCCGACGGGACGGATCTCTGGGGCCAACGTCCTGACTTTC	CASSPTGRISGANVLTF
NA	15	NA	TRBV19	TRBJ2-3	TGTGCCAGTAGTATGGGGGATAAACTGGGAGATACGCAGTATTTT	CASSMGDKLGDTQYF
NA	12	NA	TRBV11-2	TRBJ2-1	TGTGCCCCCTGGACGGCCCACAATGAGCAGTTCTTC	CAPWTAHNEQFF
NA	13	NA	TRBV27	TRBJ1-1	TGTGCCAGCAGTTTAATTATGAACACTGAAGCTTTCTTT	CASSLIMNTEAFF
NA	14	NA	TRBV6-5	TRBJ1-3	TGTGCCAGCAGGAGCGGAGGGGCTGGAAACACCATATATTTT	CASRSGGAGNTIYF
NA	13	NA	TRBV2	TRBJ2-1	TGTGCCAGCAGGGATAGGGAGTACAATGAGCAGTTCTTC	CASRDREYNEQFF
NA	14	NA	TRBV12-5	TRBJ1-1	TGTGCTAGTGGTCAGGGACCCCGGAACACTGAAGCTTTCTTT	CASGQGPRNTEAFF
NA	12	NA	TRBV6-1	TRBJ2-5	TGTGCCAGCTCGGGAGATAGAGAGACCCAGTACTTC	CASSGDRETQYF
NA	14	TRBD2	TRBV7-9	TRBJ2-1	TGTGCCAAAACCGGGGCTAGCGGGAAGGGTGAGCAGTTCTTC	CAKTGASGKGEQFF
once	15	TRBD1	TRBV28	TRBJ2-1	TGTGCCAGCAGTCCTGGGGACAGGGTCGACAATGAGCAGTTCTTC	CASSPGDRVDNEQFF
NA	13	TRBD2	TRBV28	TRBJ2-7	TGTGCCAGCAGGGGACTAGCCCTCTACGAGCAGTACTTC	CASRGLALYEQYF
NA	15	NA	TRBV19	TRBJ2-1	TGTGCCAGTAGTACACTTGAGCTTTCCTACAATGAGCAGTTCTTC	CASSTLELSYNEQFF
NA	13	NA	TRBV29-1	TRBJ2-1	TGCAGCGCCTCCTCGGGCCCAAACAATGAGCAGTTCTTC	CSASSGPNNEQFF
once	13	NA	TRBV19	TRBJ2-7	TGTGCCAGTAGTAATACACGGGATGGCGAGCAGTACTTC	CASSNTRDGEQYF
NA	18	NA	TRBV27	TRBJ2-7	TGTGCCAGCAGTTTAACAACACCGGGGTCGAGAGGGACTCACGAGCAGTACTTC	CASSLTTPGSRGTHEQYF
NA	16	TRBD1	TRBV11-2	TRBJ2-7	TGTGCCAGCAGCCCCTACCTCTGGACAGGGTCTCACGAGCAGTACTTC	CASSPYLWTGSHEQYF
NA	13	NA	TRBV25-1	TRBJ1-6	TGTGCCAGCAGAACCGGGATTTCGGGCCCCCTCCACTTT	CASRTGISGPLHF